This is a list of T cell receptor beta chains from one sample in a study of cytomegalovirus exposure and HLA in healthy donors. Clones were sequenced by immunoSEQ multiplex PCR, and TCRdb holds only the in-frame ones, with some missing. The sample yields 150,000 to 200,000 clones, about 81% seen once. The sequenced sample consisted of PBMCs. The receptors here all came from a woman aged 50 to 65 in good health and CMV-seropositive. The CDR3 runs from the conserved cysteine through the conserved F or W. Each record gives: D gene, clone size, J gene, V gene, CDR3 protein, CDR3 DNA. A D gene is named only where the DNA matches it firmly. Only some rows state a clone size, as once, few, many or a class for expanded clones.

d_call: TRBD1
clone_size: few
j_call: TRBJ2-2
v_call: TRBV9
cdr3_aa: CASSVEGQSSGELFF
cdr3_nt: TGTGCCAGCAGCGTAGAGGGACAGTCCTCCGGGGAGCTGTTTTTT

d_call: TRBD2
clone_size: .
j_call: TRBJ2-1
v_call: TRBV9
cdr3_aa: CASGGGGGYNEQFF
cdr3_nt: TGTGCCAGTGGTGGCGGGGGAGGATACAATGAGCAGTTCTTC

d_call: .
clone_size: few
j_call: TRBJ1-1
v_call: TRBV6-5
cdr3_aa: CASSIIRNTEAFF
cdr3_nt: TGTGCCAGCAGTATAATCCGGAACACTGAAGCTTTCTTT

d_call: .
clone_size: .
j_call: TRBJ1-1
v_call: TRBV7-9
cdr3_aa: CASSGVGTLETEAFF
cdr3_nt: TGTGCCAGCAGCGGGGTGGGGACTCTTGAGACTGAAGCTTTCTTT

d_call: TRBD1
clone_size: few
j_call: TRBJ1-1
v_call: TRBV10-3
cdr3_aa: CATQMDRVNTEAFF
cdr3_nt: TGTGCCACCCAGATGGACAGGGTGAACACTGAAGCTTTCTTT

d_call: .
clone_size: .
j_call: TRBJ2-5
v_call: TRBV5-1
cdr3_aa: CASGGTPQETQYF
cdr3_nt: TGCGCCAGCGGGGGCACCCCACAAGAGACCCAGTACTTC

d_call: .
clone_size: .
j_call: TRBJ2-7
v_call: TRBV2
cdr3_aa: CASNLQGISYEQYF
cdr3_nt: TGTGCCAGCAACCTACAGGGTATCTCCTACGAGCAGTACTTC

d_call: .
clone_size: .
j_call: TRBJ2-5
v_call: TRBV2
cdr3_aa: CASSDDYQETQYF
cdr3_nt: TGTGCCAGCAGTGACGACTACCAAGAGACCCAGTACTTC

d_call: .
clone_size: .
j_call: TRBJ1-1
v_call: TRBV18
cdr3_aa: CASSANYEASEAFF
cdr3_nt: TGTGCCAGCTCAGCAAATTATGAGGCGTCGGAAGCTTTCTTT

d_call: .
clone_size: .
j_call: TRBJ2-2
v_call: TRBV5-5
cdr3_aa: CASSHAGWNTGELFF
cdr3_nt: TGTGCCAGCAGCCATGCAGGGTGGAACACCGGGGAGCTGTTTTTT

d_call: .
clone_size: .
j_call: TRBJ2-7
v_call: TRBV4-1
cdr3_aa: CASSQELRGGAYEQYF
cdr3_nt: TGCGCCAGCAGCCAAGAGTTACGCGGGGGCGCCTACGAGCAGTACTTC

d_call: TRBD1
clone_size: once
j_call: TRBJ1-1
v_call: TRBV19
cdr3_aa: CASSIGTGGAFF
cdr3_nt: TGTGCCAGTAGTATCGGGACAGGGGGAGCTTTCTTT

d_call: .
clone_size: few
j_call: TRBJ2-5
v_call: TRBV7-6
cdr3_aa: CASSYSRGETQYF
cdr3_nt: TGTGCCAGCAGCTATAGTAGAGGCGAGACCCAGTACTTC

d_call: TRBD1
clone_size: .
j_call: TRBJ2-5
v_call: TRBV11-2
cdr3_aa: CASSLGTGFLVETQYF
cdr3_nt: TGTGCCAGCAGCTTAGGGACAGGGTTTTTAGTAGAGACCCAGTACTTC

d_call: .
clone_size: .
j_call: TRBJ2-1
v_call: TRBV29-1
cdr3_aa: CSVDRYGNEQFF
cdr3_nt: TGCAGCGTGGACAGATACGGGAATGAGCAGTTCTTC

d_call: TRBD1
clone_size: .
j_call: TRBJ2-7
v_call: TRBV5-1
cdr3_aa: CASSEQGDYEQYF
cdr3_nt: TGCGCCAGCAGCGAGCAGGGGGATTACGAGCAGTACTTC

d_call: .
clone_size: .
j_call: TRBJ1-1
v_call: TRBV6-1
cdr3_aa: CASSEGGPADSAFF
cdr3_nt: TGTGCCAGCAGTGAAGGAGGGCCAGCTGATTCGGCTTTCTTT

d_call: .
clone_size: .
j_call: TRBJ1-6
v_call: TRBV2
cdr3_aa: CASSEHLERGSPLHF
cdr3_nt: TGTGCCAGCAGTGAACACTTAGAGCGAGGTTCACCCCTCCACTTT

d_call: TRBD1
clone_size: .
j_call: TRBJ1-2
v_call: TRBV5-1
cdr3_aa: CASSLVGQGSLVSGYTF
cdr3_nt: TGCGCCAGCAGCTTGGTAGGACAGGGGAGCCTTGTCTCTGGCTACACCTTC

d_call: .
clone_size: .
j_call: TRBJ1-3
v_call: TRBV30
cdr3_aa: CAWSTPGKDSGNTIYF
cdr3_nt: TGTGCCTGGAGTACCCCAGGGAAGGACTCTGGAAACACCATATATTTT

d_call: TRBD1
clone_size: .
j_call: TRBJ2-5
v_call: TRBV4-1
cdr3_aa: CASSQGDRDQETQYF
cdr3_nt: TGCGCCAGCAGCCAAGGCGACAGGGACCAAGAGACCCAGTACTTC

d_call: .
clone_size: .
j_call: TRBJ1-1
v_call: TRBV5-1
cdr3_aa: CASSPLWGGTEAFF
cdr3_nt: TGCGCCAGCAGCCCATTGTGGGGAGGCACTGAAGCTTTCTTT

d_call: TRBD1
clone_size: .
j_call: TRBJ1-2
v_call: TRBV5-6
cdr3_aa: CASSSPGTALYGYTF
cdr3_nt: TGTGCCAGCAGCTCACCCGGGACAGCCCTTTATGGCTACACCTTC

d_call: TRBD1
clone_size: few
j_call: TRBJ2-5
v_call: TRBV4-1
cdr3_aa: CASSQPDRDQETQYF
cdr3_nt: TGCGCCAGCAGCCAACCAGACAGGGACCAAGAGACCCAGTACTTC

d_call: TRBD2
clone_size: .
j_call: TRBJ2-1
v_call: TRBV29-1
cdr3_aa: CSVPLAGARAQFF
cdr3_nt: TGCAGCGTTCCGTTAGCGGGTGCTAGGGCGCAGTTCTTC

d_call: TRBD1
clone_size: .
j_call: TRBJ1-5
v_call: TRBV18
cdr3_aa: CASSQGRAQGTSNQPQHF
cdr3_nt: TGTGCCAGCTCCCAGGGTCGAGCACAGGGGACTAGCAATCAGCCCCAGCATTTT

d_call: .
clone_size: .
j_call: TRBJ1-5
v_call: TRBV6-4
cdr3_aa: CASSADGGEGQPQHF
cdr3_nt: TGTGCCAGCAGTGCAGACGGGGGGGAGGGTCAGCCCCAGCATTTT

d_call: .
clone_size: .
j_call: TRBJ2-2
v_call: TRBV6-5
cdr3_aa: CASSYRGAGTGELFF
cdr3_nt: TGTGCCAGCAGTTATCGGGGGGCCGGCACCGGGGAGCTGTTTTTT

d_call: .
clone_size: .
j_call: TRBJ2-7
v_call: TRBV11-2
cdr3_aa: CASSWAPPYEQYF
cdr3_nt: TGTGCCAGCAGTTGGGCACCTCCCTACGAGCAGTACTTC

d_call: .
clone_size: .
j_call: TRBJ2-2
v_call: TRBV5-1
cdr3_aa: CASSLREPTGSTGELFF
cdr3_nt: TGCGCCAGCAGCTTGCGGGAACCTACAGGGAGCACCGGGGAGCTGTTTTTT

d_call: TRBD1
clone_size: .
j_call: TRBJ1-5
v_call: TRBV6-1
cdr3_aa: CASSEQGQGSNQPQHF
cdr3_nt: TGTGCCAGCAGTGAACAGGGACAGGGGTCTAATCAGCCCCAGCATTTT

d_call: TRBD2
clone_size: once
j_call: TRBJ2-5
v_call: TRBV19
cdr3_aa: CASSIQRGGQETQYF
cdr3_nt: TGTGCCAGTAGTATCCAGCGGGGGGGTCAAGAGACCCAGTACTTC

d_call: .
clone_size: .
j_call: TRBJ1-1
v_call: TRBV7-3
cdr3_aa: CASSSGLNTEAFF
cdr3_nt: TGTGCCAGCAGCTCCGGGTTGAACACTGAAGCTTTCTTT

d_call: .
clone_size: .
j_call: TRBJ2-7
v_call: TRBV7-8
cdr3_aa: CASSLVQAGTYEQYF
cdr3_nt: TGTGCCAGCAGCTTAGTGCAGGCGGGGACCTACGAGCAGTACTTC

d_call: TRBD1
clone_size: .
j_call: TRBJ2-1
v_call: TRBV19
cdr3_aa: CASSRDRGYNEQFF
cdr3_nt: TGTGCCAGTAGTAGGGACAGGGGTTACAATGAGCAGTTCTTC

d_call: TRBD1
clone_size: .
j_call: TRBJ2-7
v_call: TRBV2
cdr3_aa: CASTPVRGQGFHSYEQYF
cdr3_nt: TGTGCCAGCACCCCGGTCCGGGGACAGGGTTTTCATAGCTACGAGCAGTACTTC

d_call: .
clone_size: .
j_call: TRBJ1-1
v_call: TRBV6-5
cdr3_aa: CASSYATETEAFF
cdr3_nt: TGTGCCAGCAGTTACGCGACAGAAACTGAAGCTTTCTTT

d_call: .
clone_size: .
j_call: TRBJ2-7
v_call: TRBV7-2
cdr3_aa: CASSLPSYEQYF
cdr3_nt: TGTGCCAGCAGTCTTCCCTCCTACGAGCAGTACTTC

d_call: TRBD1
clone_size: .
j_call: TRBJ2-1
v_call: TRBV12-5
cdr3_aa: CASETGTGGCEQFF
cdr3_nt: TGTGCTAGTGAAACCGGGACAGGGGGCTGTGAGCAGTTCTTC

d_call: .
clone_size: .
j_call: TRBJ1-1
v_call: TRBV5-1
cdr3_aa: CASRVRVDTEAFF
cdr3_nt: TGCGCCAGCAGAGTCAGGGTAGACACTGAAGCTTTCTTT

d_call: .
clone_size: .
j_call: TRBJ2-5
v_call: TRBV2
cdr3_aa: CASTPGTPSIQYF
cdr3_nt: TGTGCCAGCACCCCAGGGACTCCATCGATCCAGTACTTC

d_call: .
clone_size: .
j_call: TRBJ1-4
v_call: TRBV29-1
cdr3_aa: CSVSNSGEKLFF
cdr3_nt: TGCAGCGTTAGCAATTCAGGTGAAAAACTGTTTTTT

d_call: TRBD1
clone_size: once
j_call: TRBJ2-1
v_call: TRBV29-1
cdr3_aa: CSGRTGAFYNEQFF
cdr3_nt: TGCAGCGGCCGGACAGGGGCCTTCTACAATGAGCAGTTCTTC

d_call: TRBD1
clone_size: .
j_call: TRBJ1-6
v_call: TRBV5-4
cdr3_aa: CASSLPGGENSPLHF
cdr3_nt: TGTGCCAGCAGCCTACCAGGGGGCGAGAATTCACCCCTCCACTTT

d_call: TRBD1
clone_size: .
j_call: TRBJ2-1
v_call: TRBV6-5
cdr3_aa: CASSSGQGPYNEQFF
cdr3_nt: TGTGCCAGCAGTTCCGGACAGGGGCCCTACAATGAGCAGTTCTTC

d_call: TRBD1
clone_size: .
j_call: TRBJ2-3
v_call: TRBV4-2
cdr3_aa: CASSQTGQRGTDTQYF
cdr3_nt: TGTGCCAGCAGCCAAACGGGACAGAGAGGCACAGATACGCAGTATTTT

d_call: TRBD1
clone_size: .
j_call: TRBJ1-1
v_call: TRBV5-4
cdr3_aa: CASRSGQWNTEAFF
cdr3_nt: TGTGCCAGCAGGTCGGGACAGTGGAACACTGAAGCTTTCTTT

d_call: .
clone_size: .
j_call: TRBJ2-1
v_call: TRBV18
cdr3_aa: CASSPIWERLRNEQFF
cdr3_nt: TGTGCCAGCTCACCGATATGGGAGCGGCTTAGAAATGAGCAGTTCTTC

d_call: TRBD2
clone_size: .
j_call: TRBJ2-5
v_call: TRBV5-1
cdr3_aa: CASGAGDFEETQYF
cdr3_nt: TGCGCCAGCGGTGCGGGGGACTTCGAAGAGACCCAGTACTTC

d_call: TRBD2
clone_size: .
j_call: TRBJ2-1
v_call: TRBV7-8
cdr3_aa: CASSLGSPSGVGEQFF
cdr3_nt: TGTGCCAGCAGCTTAGGGAGCCCTAGCGGGGTAGGTGAGCAGTTCTTC

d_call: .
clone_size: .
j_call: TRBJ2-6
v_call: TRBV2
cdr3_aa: CASRPRGGASGANVLTF
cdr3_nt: TGTGCCAGCCGCCCAAGGGGGGGCGCTTCGGGGGCCAACGTCCTGACTTTC

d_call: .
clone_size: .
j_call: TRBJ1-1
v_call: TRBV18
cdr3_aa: CASSRSMNTEAFF
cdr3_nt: TGTGCCAGCTCACGGAGCATGAACACTGAAGCTTTCTTT